The following is a T cell receptor beta chain sequence with its context. This clone was found a few times. The antigen this receptor binds is unknown. Base qualities are missing; no much larger clone stands one base away. These data belong to a study of blood T cell repertoires in COVID-19 (TCRdb year 2020). Background on the whole study: Samples from collaborators originated in the United States, Italy and Spain and spanned both the acute and convalescent phases of COVID-19. The prospective study material was composed of cDNA or gDNA derived from T cells, B-cell-depleted T cells, or PBMCs. Deeply sampled blood TCRbeta repertoires from subjects exposed to, actively infected with, or recovered from COVID-19 were included in the dataset. The repertoires were released in a freely available public database intended as a resource for research on the immune response to SARS-CoV-2. Samples were obtained from the ongoing ImmuneRACE study (first 160 participants) and from 950 to 1,500 subjects provided by 6 global collaborators. A de-identified subject ID, COVID-19 status, age in years and sex were almost always included in the sample metadata. Where available, HLA class I and class II types were taken from metadata supplied by the sample provider and were not determined by assay-based typing.

The germline V gene provides CDR1 SGHNT and CDR2 YENEEA. Reading from cysteine to phenylalanine, the CDR3 counts 13 amino acids. Only the CDR3 portion is preserved as DNA: 39 bases, with reading frame beginning at the first base. At the junction V is shortened by 1 base and J by 2 bases, with 6 bases in between. Results and caveats for the whole study, not just this receptor: The amount of clinical and demographic metadata varied by source and participant and was provided uncurated.

The immunoSEQ Assay, a bias-controlled multiplex PCR, was used to amplify TCRbeta CDR3 regions from genomic DNA. As for how the authors treated the data: Within the assay, amplification of reference gene primers was used to estimate how many nucleated cells each sample contained. To quantify the absolute abundance of each unique TCRbeta CDR3 rearrangement, sequence reads were collapsed and filtered. For each sample, productive Simpson clonality was calculated as the square root of Simpson's diversity index across productive rearrangements. Not all clones reach the TCRdb copy of this immuneACCESS table, which keeps in-frame sequences only. Checked studies attribute under half of the gap to unresolved V genes and leave the rest unexplained. V and J calls and clone size are those listed in that table; D and trimming were worked out from the DNA. For this sample there are under 200,000 clones; approximately 87% appear just once. Clones ranked in the top ten supply around 9.9% of the sample.

At one collaborating source in Seattle, patients were enrolled during active infection and were followed longitudinally through the course of disease. Collaborating institutions collected whole blood in K2EDTA tubes following their own protocols. For TCRbeta analysis, collaborator samples were shipped as frozen whole blood, as isolated PBMCs, or as DNA extracted from either sample type. This sequence was found in a woman aged 60-75 years with COVID-19, enrolled during active disease. Material: peripheral blood. The V and J segments used are TRBV11-3 and TRBJ2-7, with the D gene not confidently named. The CDR3 loop reads CASSLVSPYEQYF. The sequence in DNA is TGTGCCAGCAGCTTAGTATCCCCCTACGAGCAGTACTTC.